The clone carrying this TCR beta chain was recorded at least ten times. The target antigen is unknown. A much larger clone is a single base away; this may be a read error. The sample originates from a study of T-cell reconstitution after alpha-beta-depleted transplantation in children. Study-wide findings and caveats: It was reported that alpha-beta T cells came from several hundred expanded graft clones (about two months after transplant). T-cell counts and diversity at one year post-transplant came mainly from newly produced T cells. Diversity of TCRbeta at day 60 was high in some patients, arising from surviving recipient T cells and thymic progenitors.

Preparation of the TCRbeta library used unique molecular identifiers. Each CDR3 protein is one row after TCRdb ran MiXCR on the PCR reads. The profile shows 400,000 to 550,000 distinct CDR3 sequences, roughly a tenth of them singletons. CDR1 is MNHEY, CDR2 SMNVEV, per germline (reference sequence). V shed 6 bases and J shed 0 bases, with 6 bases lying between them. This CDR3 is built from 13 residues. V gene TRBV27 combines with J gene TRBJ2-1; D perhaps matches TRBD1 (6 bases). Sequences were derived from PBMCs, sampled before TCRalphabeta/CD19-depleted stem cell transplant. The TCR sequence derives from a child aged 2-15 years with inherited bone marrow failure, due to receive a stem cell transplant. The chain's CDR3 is CASRDSSYNEQFF. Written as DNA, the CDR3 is TGTGCCAGCAGGGACAGCTCCTACAATGAGCAGTTCTTC.